These 19 T cell receptor beta chains were all obtained from the same sample, sequenced in a study of blood T cell repertoires in COVID-19. The repertoire was sequenced with immunoSEQ multiplex PCR; TCRdb's copy has only in-frame clones and lacks some. The sample contains approximately 170,000 clones, 70% to 90% of which appear only once. Material for sequencing was PBMCs or T cells enriched from blood (not recorded which). All receptors come from a woman under 30 who had recovered from COVID-19.

This rearrangement joins TRBV29-1 to TRBJ2-2, with D possibly being TRBD1 (6 bases). The CDR3 spans 15 residues. Germline CDR1 is SQVTM and CDR2 is ANQGSEA. V shed 5 bases and J shed 4 bases, with 17 bases lying between them. The CDR3 is CSVPNSGVRTGELFF. CDR3 bases: TGCAGCGTTCCGAACTCAGGGGTTCGCACCGGGGAGCTGTTTTTT.

This clone was detected only once. This chain connects TRBV3-1 (or the pseudogene TRBV3-2) to TRBJ2-3; TRBD2 matches 8 bases. The germline gives CDR1 LGHDT, CDR2 YNNKEL (reference sequence). This CDR3 spans 16 amino acids. The V and J ends lost 1 base and 6 bases, in that order; junction bases with no gene match: 9. CDR3 sequence: CASSQGLAPAPDTQYF. The CDR3 DNA reads TGTGCCAGCAGCCAAGGACTAGCGCCCGCCCCCGATACGCAGTATTTT.

The gene calls are TRBV7-4 and TRBJ2-4, with D possibly being TRBD1 (5 bases). The germline V and J ends were trimmed by 2 bases and 4 bases, with 12 bases remaining between them. The CDR3 has 15 amino acids. The germline CDR1 and CDR2 sequences are SGHVT and SQSDAQ. CDR3 in DNA: TGTGCCAGCAGCTTATTCAGGGATTGGAAAAACATTCAGTACTTC. Protein product: CASSLFRDWKNIQYF.

This chain joins TRBV19 and TRBJ1-6, with D possibly TRBD1 on 6 matching bases. The CDR3 extends over 13 amino acids. The V end was cut by 3 bases, the J end by 10 bases, with 10 bases between. CDR1 LNHDA and CDR2 SQIVND come from the germline V gene (reference sequence). The CDR3 here is CASSITGWSPLHF. The DNA for the CDR3 is TGTGCCAGTAGTATCACAGGGTGGTCACCCCTCCACTTT.

V gene TRBV27 combines with J gene TRBJ1-2; 9 bases agree with TRBD1. V was clipped by 3 bases and J by 5 bases; unmatched bases: 4. CDR1 and CDR2 (germline): MNHEY, SMNVEV (reference sequence). This CDR3 region has 14 residues. CDR3: CASSLDRGYYGYTF. CDR3 nucleotides: TGTGCCAGCAGTTTGGACAGGGGCTATTATGGCTACACCTTC.

V usage is TRBV2 and J usage is TRBJ2-2; tentative D call: TRBD1 (5 bases). Deletions cut 7 bases from V and 5 bases from J, with 14 bases between. CDR3 length: 14 residues. Per the germline V gene, CDR1 is SNHLY and CDR2 is FYNNEI. CDR3 loop: CASKDNPVTGELFF. The CDR3 nucleotides are TGTGCCAGCAAGGACAACCCCGTGACCGGGGAGCTGTTTTTT.

The chain carries TRBV5-1 and TRBJ2-3; 7 positions match TRBD2. The germline V gene has CDR1 SGHRS and CDR2 YFSETQ. The CDR3 spans 17 residues. V gave up 1 base and J gave up 6 bases; unmatched junction bases: 14. In DNA form, the CDR3 reads TGCGCCAGCAGCTTGTGGCAGGGTGCGGGAGCGGGGGATACGCAGTATTTT. Protein: CASSLWQGAGAGDTQYF.

V gene TRBV7-8 combines with J gene TRBJ2-7, with D hard to call. The CDR3 runs 13 residues. Trimming removed 4 bases from V and 5 bases from J, with 12 bases in between. Germline assignment: CDR1 SGHVS and CDR2 FQNEAQ. CDR3 nucleotides: TGTGCCAGCAGCTCGATGGGCCCTAACGAGCAGTACTTC. This sequence encodes CASSSMGPNEQYF. The whole variable domain, remainder taken from reference TRBV7-8 and TRBJ2-7, is GAGVSQSPRYKVAKRGQDVALRCDPISGHVSLFWYQQALGQGPEFLTYFQNEAQLDKSGLPSDRFFAERPEGSVSTLKIQRTQQEDSAVYLCASSSMGPNEQYFGPGTRLTVT.

This chain joins TRBV6-5 and TRBJ2-1, with D hard to call. The CDR3 is 14 residues long. V was cut by 8 bases and J by 4 bases, with 15 bases left in between. In germline, CDR1 is MNHEY, CDR2 SVGAGI. CDR3 amino acids: CASANPADYNEQFF. CDR3 nucleotide sequence: TGTGCCAGCGCCAACCCCGCGGATTACAATGAGCAGTTCTTC.

The V gene is TRBV5-4, the J gene TRBJ2-7; no clear D. This CDR3 region has 13 residues. CDR1 is SGHNT and CDR2 is YYREEE in the germline V gene (reference sequence). Trimming shortened V by 3 bases and J by 0 bases, and 7 bases separated the two germline ends. CDR3 in amino acids: CASSSTDSYEQYF. The DNA for the CDR3 is TGTGCCAGCAGCTCTACCGACTCCTACGAGCAGTACTTC.

CDR3: CASSLLGGDGYEQYF. Here the CDR3 DNA reads TGTGCCAGCAGTTTATTAGGGGGTGATGGCTACGAGCAGTACTTC. The rearrangement uses TRBV28 and TRBJ2-7; possible D gene TRBD1, 6 bases. Trimming took 1 base from V and 3 from J, leaving 13 bases between them. The germline V gene encodes CDR1 MDHEN and CDR2 SYDVKM. The CDR3 has 15 amino acids.

The V gene is TRBV11-3, the J gene TRBJ2-7; D remains ambiguous. Germline CDR1 reads SGHNT; CDR2 reads YENEEA. The CDR3 length is 12 residues. Trimming removed 0 bases at V and 4 bases at J, with 4 bases between. CDR3 sequence reads: CASSLDSYEQYF. CDR3 nucleotide sequence: TGTGCCAGCAGCTTAGACAGTTACGAGCAGTACTTC.

V usage is TRBV4-1 and J usage is TRBJ1-2, with D possibly matching TRBD1 (6 bases). Per the germline V gene, CDR1 is MGHRA and CDR2 is YSYEKL. The CDR3 is made up of 15 amino acids. V shed 5 bases and J shed 4 bases, with 17 bases lying between them. In DNA form, the CDR3 reads TGCGCCAGCAGCAAGGTGGCAGGGGATGGCTATGGCTACACCTTC. Translating it yields CASSKVAGDGYGYTF.

V and J are TRBV5-8 and TRBJ1-5; D remains ambiguous. The CDR3 sequence is 10 residues long. V lost 5 bases to trimming and J lost 7 bases, with 4 bases between them. CDR1 and CDR2 from the germline V gene are SGHTS and YDEGEE. The CDR3 nucleotides read TGTGCCAGCAGGGCCCAGCCCCAGCATTTT. This encodes CASRAQPQHF.

J is TRBJ1-2 and V is TRBV10-1, with 7 positions matching TRBD1. The CDR3 extends over 13 amino acids. In germline, CDR1 is WNHNN, CDR2 SYGVQD (reference sequence). The J segment lost 7 bases and the V segment lost 0 bases, leaving 2 bases of the junction unmatched. CDR3 loop: CASSESHRGGYTF. The CDR3 DNA is TGCGCCAGCAGTGAGTCCCACAGGGGTGGCTACACCTTC.

The chain uses TRBV5-4 and TRBJ2-7, with 12 bases identical to TRBD2. CDR1 is SGHNT and CDR2 is YYREEE in the germline V gene (reference sequence). The CDR3 spans 15 residues. J lost 4 bases, V lost 4 bases, and 6 bases had no gene match. The CDR3 DNA follows: TGTGCCAGCAGCATAGGACTAGCGGGGTCGTACGAGCAGTACTTC. Protein sequence: CASSIGLAGSYEQYF.

The V and J genes are TRBV10-3 and TRBJ1-1; D is unresolved. V shed 5 bases and J shed 2 bases, with 12 bases lying between them. This CDR3 has 14 residues. Germline lookup yields CDR1 ENHRY and CDR2 SYGVKD. This CDR3 reads CAISLRGSNTEAFF. The DNA for the CDR3 is TGTGCCATCAGTTTAAGAGGGTCTAACACTGAAGCTTTCTTT.

The rearrangement joins TRBV25-1 to TRBJ2-7; no clear D gene. The ends were cut back, 1 base at V and 7 bases at J, with 17 bases in the middle. The CDR3 extends over 15 amino acids. CDR1 is MGHDK and CDR2 is SYGVNS in the germline V gene. The CDR3 reads CASSEFRLDLGEQYF. CDR3 nucleotides: TGTGCCAGCAGTGAATTTAGATTAGATCTCGGTGAGCAGTACTTC.

CDR3 sequence reads: CASSRNTGELFF. For the CDR3, the DNA is TGTGCCAGCAGCCGTAACACCGGGGAGCTGTTTTTT. The V and J genes are TRBV9 and TRBJ2-2; D remains unclear. The length of the CDR3 is 12 residues. Germline V gene data show CDR1 as SGDLS and CDR2 as YYNGEE. V lost 4 bases and J 2 bases, leaving 3 bases between the germline ends.